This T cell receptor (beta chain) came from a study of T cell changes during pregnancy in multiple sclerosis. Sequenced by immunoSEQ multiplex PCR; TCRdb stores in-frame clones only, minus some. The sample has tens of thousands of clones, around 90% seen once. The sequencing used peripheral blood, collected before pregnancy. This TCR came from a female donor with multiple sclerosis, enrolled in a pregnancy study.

This CDR3 reads CASSALGGGYEQYF. In nucleotides, the CDR3 is TGTGCCAGTAGTGCTCTGGGAGGCGGATACGAGCAGTACTTC. J is TRBJ2-7 and V is TRBV19; D is possibly TRBD2 (6 bases). The V end was cut by 5 bases, the J end by 4 bases, with 15 bases between. The CDR3 is 14 amino acids. Germline-derived CDR1 and CDR2 are LNHDA and SQIVND (reference sequence).